A selection of T cell receptor beta chains follows, all from one sample in a study of regulatory T cells in long-lasting Graves disease. Each CDR3 protein gets one entry after TCRdb re-called the multiplex PCR reads with MiXCR. The sample lists about 430,000 distinct CDR3 sequences, approximately 15% occurring once. This same sample was also part of a study on T cells in Graves' hyperthyroidism and ophthalmopathy.

Material: peripheral blood mononuclear cells (PBMCs), obtained at new diagnosis, from a patient treated with antithyroid drugs. The receptor set was obtained from a middle-aged woman with Graves disease. CDR3s include the opening cysteine and the closing phenylalanine or tryptophan. Each record gives: J gene, V gene, D gene, clone size, CDR3 protein, CDR3 DNA. D genes are given only for firm matches. Some rows have no size entry. The others give once, few or many, or a class for an expanded clone.

>TRBJ2-7|TRBV6-5|TRBD2|.
CASSFSTSGNSYEQYF
TGTGCCAGCAGTTTCTCGACTAGCGGGAACTCCTACGAGCAGTACTTC
>TRBJ2-1|TRBV7-3|.|.
CASSYTGTPPYNEQFF
TGTGCCAGCAGCTATACCGGGACACCTCCCTACAATGAGCAGTTCTTC
>TRBJ2-2|TRBV19|.|many
CASTGAWTVNTGELFF
TGTGCCAGTACTGGGGCGTGGACAGTGAACACCGGGGAGCTGTTTTTT
>TRBJ2-2|TRBV10-3|TRBD2|many
CAISPLAGDGELFF
TGTGCCATCAGTCCACTAGCGGGAGACGGGGAGCTGTTTTTT
>TRBJ2-1|TRBV19|.|.
CASSIGGRETPSYNEQLF
TGTGCCAGTAGTATAGGTGGCAGGGAAACGCCGTCCTACAATGAGCAGCTCTTC
>TRBJ2-7|TRBV5-4|TRBD2|few
CASSEGLAGATYEQYF
TGTGCCAGCAGCGAGGGACTAGCGGGAGCAACCTACGAGCAGTACTTC
>TRBJ2-7|TRBV10-3|TRBD2|.
CAISAIPGATSGRARYEQYF
TGTGCCATCAGCGCAATCCCAGGGGCGACTAGCGGGAGGGCCAGGTACGAGCAGTACTTC
>TRBJ1-2|TRBV29-1|.|many
CSVGGVRDYGYTF
TGCAGCGTCGGGGGGGTTCGGGACTATGGCTACACCTTC
>TRBJ2-4|TRBV20-1|.|.
CSAPEGGPGAKNIQYF
TGCAGTGCCCCTGAGGGCGGTCCAGGTGCCAAAAACATTCAGTACTTC
>TRBJ1-2|TRBV27|.|many
CASTPGTGNYGYTF
TGTGCCAGCACCCCCGGGACGGGTAACTATGGCTACACCTTC
>TRBJ2-3|TRBV20-1|.|many
CSASPASGAGPTDTQYF
TGCAGTGCTAGCCCCGCGTCGGGGGCTGGACCGACGGATACGCAGTATTTT
>TRBJ2-3|TRBV19|.|.
CASYTAGGTQYF
TGTGCCAGTTACACAGCCGGGGGTACGCAGTATTTT
>TRBJ1-2|TRBV28|.|many
CASTGNDGYTF
TGTGCCAGCACAGGGAATGACGGCTACACCTTC
>TRBJ2-7|TRBV28|TRBD1|many
CASTRTGIRYEQYF
TGTGCCAGCACTCGGACAGGGATCCGGTACGAGCAGTACTTC
>TRBJ2-7|TRBV7-6|TRBD1|few
CASSPYTHGQGSYEQYF
TGTGCCAGCAGCCCATATACCCACGGACAGGGATCCTACGAGCAGTACTTC
>TRBJ2-7|TRBV13|TRBD2|.
CASSLAGGRAYEQYF
TGTGCCAGCAGCTTAGCCGGCGGGAGGGCCTACGAGCAGTACTTC
>TRBJ2-5|TRBV11-1|.|once
CASSGSYQETQYF
TGTGCCAGCAGCGGGAGTTACCAAGAGACCCAGTACTTC
>TRBJ1-2|TRBV27|.|.
CASSLSPGTIDGYTF
TGTGCCAGCAGTTTATCGCCCGGGACAATTGATGGCTACACCTTC
>TRBJ2-3|TRBV20-1|TRBD1|many
CSARGWTGWITDTQYF
TGCAGTGCTAGAGGGTGGACAGGGTGGATCACAGATACGCAGTATTTT
>TRBJ2-1|TRBV30|.|.
CAWSGTADNEQFF
TGTGCCTGGAGCGGGACTGCCGACAATGAGCAGTTCTTC
>TRBJ2-7|TRBV5-4|TRBD2|.
CASSSSGTSGFEQYF
TGTGCCAGCAGCTCCTCCGGGACTAGCGGTTTCGAGCAGTACTTC
>TRBJ1-6|TRBV12-3/TRBV12-4|.|.
CASSQGSPLHF
TGTGCCAGCAGCCAGGGTTCACCCCTCCACTTT
>TRBJ1-1|TRBV25-1|.|.
CASSEYSDSEAFF
TGTGCCAGCAGTGAATATTCGGACAGTGAAGCTTTCTTT
>TRBJ2-1|TRBV11-2|.|few
CASSFTGVAYNEQFF
TGTGCCAGCAGCTTTACGGGAGTGGCCTACAATGAGCAGTTCTTC
>TRBJ2-2|TRBV27|.|many
CASSLGTFTGELFF
TGTGCCAGCAGTTTGGGGACATTCACCGGGGAGCTGTTTTTT
>TRBJ2-3|TRBV2|.|.
CASSEALLGGTDTQYF
TGTGCCAGCAGTGAAGCGCTACTAGGAGGCACAGATACGCAGTATTTT
>TRBJ2-7|TRBV3-1|TRBD2|many
CASSQWSSGGSYEQYF
TGTGCCAGCAGCCAATGGTCGAGCGGGGGCTCATACGAGCAGTACTTC
>TRBJ2-1|TRBV7-3|.|many
CASSFGLGYNEQFF
TGTGCCAGCAGCTTCGGACTGGGCTACAATGAGCAGTTCTTC
>TRBJ2-7|TRBV3-1|TRBD2|.
CASSPRGLSGSRDEQYF
TGTGCCAGCAGCCCCCGGGGTTTAAGCGGGAGTCGCGACGAGCAGTACTTC